These 32 T cell receptor beta chains originate from one sample sequenced in a study of blood T cell repertoires in COVID-19. Produced via immunoSEQ multiplex PCR; TCRdb's table is partial and in-frame only. There are 300,000 to 400,000 clones in the sample; 89% occur only once, and about 5.2% lies in the top ten. The sequenced material came from PBMCs or T cells enriched from blood (not recorded which). All receptors derive from a man in his sixties who had recovered from COVID-19.

For the CDR3, the DNA is TGTGCCAGCAGCCCGGGGGTTGAAAAGCAGTTCTTC. It translates to CASSPGVEKQFF. This chain connects TRBV3-1 (or the pseudogene TRBV3-2) to TRBJ2-1, with D perhaps matching TRBD2 (6 bases). Trimming pared 4 bases from V and 11 bases from J, leaving 12 bases between. Germline V gene data show CDR1 as LGHDT and CDR2 as YNNKEL (reference sequence). CDR3 length: 12 amino acids.

The CDR3 is CASSDSVRKVRRTQYF. The CDR3 bases are TGTGCCAGCAGTGACTCGGTCAGGAAGGTCCGACGGACCCAGTACTTC. The chain employs TRBV6-4 and TRBJ2-5, with no clear D. The CDR3 has 16 amino acids. The V and J ends lost 0 bases and 7 bases respectively, with 18 bases between them. Germline V gene sequence: CDR1 MRHNA, CDR2 SNTAGT.

Here the CDR3 reads CASSYGQGRDAQYF. CDR3 DNA sequence: TGTGCCAGCAGTTACGGACAGGGCAGGGACGCGCAGTACTTC. This chain connects TRBV6-5 to TRBJ2-7, with 8 bases identical to TRBD1. Germline CDR1 reads MNHEY; CDR2 reads SVGAGI. The CDR3 runs 14 residues. With 2 bases clipped from V and 9 bases from J, the junction kept 9 bases outside the gene matches.

The gene calls are TRBV18 and TRBJ2-3; perhaps TRBD1 as D (5 bases). Germline V gene lookup returns CDR1 KGHSH and CDR2 LQKENI. This CDR3 region has 16 residues. Trimming pared 1 base from V and 2 bases from J, leaving 13 bases between. The CDR3 loop is CASSPRATVYTDTQYF. In DNA form, the CDR3 reads TGTGCCAGCTCACCACGGGCGACAGTTTACACAGATACGCAGTATTTT.

The chain's CDR3 is CASSPGLGYTF. CDR3 bases: TGTGCCAGCAGCCCCGGTTTGGGCTACACCTTC. V and J are TRBV12-3 or TRBV12-4 and TRBJ1-2; D remains ambiguous. Trimming left V 6 bases short and J 8 bases short, with 10 bases between. The CDR3 is made up of 11 amino acids.

The gene calls are TRBV24-1 and TRBJ2-2; 8 bases align to TRBD2. The CDR3 sequence is 16 residues long. With 6 bases clipped from V and 2 bases from J, the junction kept 7 bases outside the gene matches. Germline-derived CDR1 and CDR2 are KGHDR and SFDVKD. In DNA form, the CDR3 reads TGTGCCACCAGTCAAGCGGGAGTCGTCAACACCGGGGAGCTGTTTTTT. Translated, it gives CATSQAGVVNTGELFF.

In its sample, this clone was seen once. CDR3 in amino acids: CASSLQYNEQFF. Written as DNA, the CDR3 is TGTGCCAGCAGTTTACAGTACAATGAGCAGTTCTTC. The chain combines TRBV28 with TRBJ2-1, with D uncertain. V shed 2 bases and J shed 4 bases, with 3 bases lying between them. Germline CDR1 and CDR2: MDHEN and SYDVKM. This CDR3 spans 12 amino acids.

This clone was counted a single time. The chain uses TRBV3-1 (or the pseudogene TRBV3-2) and TRBJ2-3, with D possibly matching TRBD1 (5 bases). The CDR3 loop spans 14 amino acids. The V and J ends lost 3 bases and 2 bases respectively, with 9 bases between them. Germline V gene data show CDR1 as LGHDT and CDR2 as YNNKEL (reference sequence). The DNA of the CDR3 is TGTGCCAGCAGCCATGGGGCTAACACAGATACGCAGTATTTT. Translating gives CASSHGANTDTQYF.

J is TRBJ1-2 and V is TRBV28, with D possibly being TRBD1 (5 bases). Germline V gene sequence: CDR1 MDHEN, CDR2 SYDVKM. The CDR3 is made up of 16 amino acids. Trimming took 6 bases from V and 3 from J, leaving 20 bases between them. DNA of the CDR3: TGTGCCAGCAGCCACAACGCCGATGGGGGGGACTATGGCTACACCTTC. Translation: CASSHNADGGDYGYTF.

V gene TRBV3-1 (or the pseudogene TRBV3-2) combines with J gene TRBJ1-6; D remains unclear. Germline loops: CDR1 LGHDT, CDR2 YNNKEL (reference sequence). Trimming removed 1 base at V and 8 bases at J, with 15 bases between. The length of the CDR3 is 16 residues. The CDR3 loop is CASSQVWAGMDSPLHF. The CDR3 bases are TGTGCCAGCAGCCAAGTCTGGGCCGGGATGGATTCACCCCTCCACTTT.

CDR3 in amino acids: CASRMSQVGGYTF. Written as DNA, the CDR3 is TGTGCCAGCAGAATGTCACAGGTGGGAGGCTACACCTTC. This chain connects TRBV2 to TRBJ1-2; a weak D match, TRBD1 (5 bases). The length of the CDR3 is 13 residues. CDR1 and CDR2 (germline): SNHLY, FYNNEI. Trimming took off 6 bases at V and 8 bases at J, with 16 bases between the two ends.

This rearrangement joins TRBV29-1 to TRBJ1-2; 7 bases agree with TRBD1. This CDR3 is built from 14 residues. The V gene end was trimmed by 4 bases and the J gene end by 2 bases; junction bases not matched to a gene: 7. Germline V CDR1 and CDR2: SQVTM, ANQGSEA. CDR3 region: CSVAGDRKNYGYTF. The CDR3 coding sequence is TGCAGCGTTGCCGGGGACAGAAAGAACTATGGCTACACCTTC. The whole variable domain, filled in from reference TRBV29-1 and TRBJ1-2, reads SAVISQKPSRDICQRGTSLTIQCQVDSQVTMMFWYRQQPGQSLTLIATANQGSEATYESGFVIDKFPISRPNLTFSTLTVSNMSPEDSSIYLCSVAGDRKNYGYTFGSGTRLTVV.

This clone was seen a few times. The CDR3 reads CASSPQEVGLAGGEQYF. DNA for the CDR3: TGTGCCAGCAGTCCCCAAGAGGTGGGACTAGCGGGAGGGGAGCAGTACTTC. V usage is TRBV2 and J usage is TRBJ2-7; TRBD2 agrees at 16 bases. The CDR3 spans 17 residues. Per germline, CDR1 SNHLY and CDR2 FYNNEI. V was pared by 5 bases and J by 7 bases, with 11 bases of the junction left unmatched.

This rearrangement joins TRBV6-5 to TRBJ1-1; no clear D. V shed 2 bases and J shed 0 bases, with 13 bases lying between them. The germline CDR1 and CDR2 sequences are MNHEY and SVGAGI. The CDR3 loop spans 16 amino acids. CDR3 sequence: CASSYARPGLNTEAFF. CDR3 DNA: TGTGCCAGCAGTTACGCGAGGCCGGGTTTGAACACTGAAGCTTTCTTT.

The chain uses TRBV25-1 and TRBJ2-2; TRBD2 is a possible D gene (6 bases). Trimming pared 2 bases from V and 3 bases from J, leaving 13 bases between. This CDR3 spans 16 amino acids. Germline CDR1 and CDR2: MGHDK and SYGVNS. CDR3: CASSEVGREDTGELFF. CDR3 sequence (DNA): TGTGCCAGCAGTGAAGTCGGCAGGGAGGACACCGGGGAGCTGTTTTTT.

The chain uses TRBV9 and TRBJ2-1; TRBD1 matches at 9 bases. In germline, CDR1 is SGDLS, CDR2 YYNGEE. The CDR3 has 15 residues. V gave up 3 bases and J gave up 4 bases; unmatched junction bases: 5. CDR3 loop: CASSATGGAYNEQFF. Written as DNA, the CDR3 is TGTGCCAGCAGCGCCACAGGGGGCGCGTACAATGAGCAGTTCTTC. The full variable domain, in which reference TRBV9 and TRBJ2-1 provide the parts outside the CDR3, is DSGVTQTPKHLITATGQRVTLRCSPRSGDLSVYWYQQSLDQGLQFLIQYYNGEERAKGNILERFSAQQFPDLHSELNLSSLELGDSALYFCASSATGGAYNEQFFGPGTRLTVL.

This sequence joins TRBV6-6 and TRBJ2-7; D is unclear. V was trimmed by 4 bases and J by 2 bases, leaving 6 bases between them. The CDR3 runs to 12 residues. Per the germline V gene, CDR1 is MNHNY and CDR2 is SVGAGI (reference sequence). In DNA form, the CDR3 reads TGTGCCAGCAGTTCACAGACCTACGAGCAGTACTTC. Translated, it gives CASSSQTYEQYF.

The V call is TRBV7-3, the J call TRBJ2-5; TRBD2 matches at 12 bases. From germline, CDR1 is SGHTA and CDR2 FQGTGA. Unmatched junction bases numbered 9, after V lost 5 bases and J lost 5 bases. The CDR3 extends over 16 amino acids. The CDR3 sequence: CASSLRLAGAEETQYF. The DNA of the CDR3 is TGTGCCAGCAGCCTGCGACTAGCGGGAGCAGAGGAGACCCAGTACTTC. Full variable domain (outside the CDR3, taken from reference TRBV7-3 and TRBJ2-5): GAGVSQTPSNKVTEKGKYVELRCDPISGHTALYWYRQSLGQGPEFLIYFQGTGAADDSGLPNDRFFAVRPEGSVSTLKIQRTERGDSAVYLCASSLRLAGAEETQYFGPGTRLLVL.

This clone has just one count. The chain uses TRBV19 and TRBJ2-3; 10 bases line up with TRBD2. Trimming removed 6 bases from V and 2 bases from J; junction bases left unmatched: 14. Germline CDR1 reads LNHDA; CDR2 reads SQIVND (reference sequence). The CDR3 has 18 amino acids. The CDR3 loop reads CASRQRQTSGRYTDTQYF. In nucleotides, the CDR3 is TGTGCCAGTAGACAGAGACAGACTAGCGGGCGGTACACAGATACGCAGTATTTT.

The chain couples TRBV18 to TRBJ1-2, with D possibly matching TRBD1 (6 bases). The germline CDR1 and CDR2 sequences are KGHSH and LQKENI. V gave up 0 bases and J gave up 4 bases, with 9 bases separating them. The CDR3 has 14 amino acids. CDR3 in amino acids: CASSPPTGPYGYTF. The CDR3 region has the DNA TGTGCCAGCTCACCACCGACAGGCCCCTATGGCTACACCTTC.

The V gene is TRBV4-2, the J gene TRBJ1-1; D perhaps matches TRBD1 (6 bases). The CDR3 length is 15 residues. Germline loops: CDR1 LGHNA, CDR2 YNFKEQ. With 4 bases removed from V and 6 bases from J, the gap between germline ends came to 18 bases. CDR3 sequence (DNA): TGTGCCAGCAGCCCAGGACCAGAAGGGGGGGCTGAAGCTTTCTTT. This translates into CASSPGPEGGAEAFF.

This rearrangement joins TRBV2 to TRBJ1-2; no firm D call. Germline V CDR1 and CDR2: SNHLY, FYNNEI. CDR3 length: 14 residues. The V and J ends lost 4 bases and 2 bases respectively, with 11 bases between them. The CDR3: CASSVMAGNYGYTF. The CDR3 DNA is TGTGCCAGCAGTGTTATGGCGGGGAACTATGGCTACACCTTC. The variable domain in full, completed from reference TRBV2 and TRBJ1-2, reads EPEVTQTPSHQVTQMGQEVILRCVPISNHLYFYWYRQILGQKVEFLVSFYNNEISEKSEIFDDQFSVERPDGSNFTLKIRSTKLEDSAMYFCASSVMAGNYGYTFGSGTRLTVV.

The chain joins TRBV6-5 to TRBJ2-7, with 10 bases fitting TRBD2. Germline V gene data show CDR1 as MNHEY and CDR2 as SVGAGI. Trimming removed 6 bases from V and 0 bases from J; junction bases left unmatched: 5. This CDR3 has 15 residues. CDR3 DNA sequence: TGTGCCAGCAGCCCAGGACTAGCGGTCTCCTACGAGCAGTACTTC. Translated, it gives CASSPGLAVSYEQYF.

The rearrangement joins TRBV4-2 to TRBJ2-1; TRBD2 matches 7 bases. The length of the CDR3 is 16 residues. In germline, CDR1 is LGHNA, CDR2 YNFKEQ. Unmatched junction bases numbered 12, after V lost 1 base and J lost 9 bases. CDR3 sequence: CASSQVLAEPQREQFF. The CDR3 DNA follows: TGTGCCAGCAGCCAAGTCCTAGCGGAGCCACAACGTGAGCAGTTCTTC.

This chain uses TRBV19 with TRBJ2-5; TRBD1 aligns across 10 bases. The CDR3 loop spans 15 amino acids. Losses at the gene ends were 9 bases for V and 5 bases for J; bases not matched to a gene: 12. The germline gives CDR1 LNHDA, CDR2 SQIVND (reference sequence). The CDR3 region is CASNRDRGGLETQYF. The CDR3, as DNA: TGTGCCAGCAACCGGGACAGGGGAGGGTTGGAGACCCAGTACTTC.

The chain is built from TRBV7-3 and TRBJ1-3; the match to TRBD1 covers 10 bases. The CDR3 sequence is 13 residues long. Germline trimming cut 1 base from V and 10 bases from J; bases unmatched to any gene: 1. The V gene's germline CDR1 is SGHTA and CDR2 FQGTGA. The CDR3 region is CASSLRQGATIYF. In DNA, the CDR3 is TGTGCCAGCAGCTTAAGACAGGGGGCAACCATATATTTT.

J is TRBJ2-7 and V is TRBV20-1; possibly TRBD2 for D (6 bases). The CDR3 sequence is 11 residues long. Per germline, CDR1 DFQATT and CDR2 SNEGSKA (reference sequence). V lost 4 bases and J 7 bases, leaving 11 bases between the germline ends. In nucleotides, the CDR3 is TGCAGTGCTACTACACGGGAGGAGCAGTACTTC. This translates into CSATTREEQYF.

V is TRBV19 and J is TRBJ1-2; D not resolved. This CDR3 comprises 14 residues. Trimming removed 0 bases from V and 4 bases from J, with 9 bases in between. Looked up from germline, CDR1 is LNHDA and CDR2 is SQIVND (reference sequence). The CDR3 reads CASSIDLEFYGYTF. The CDR3 coding sequence is TGTGCCAGTAGTATAGATCTGGAGTTCTATGGCTACACCTTC.

DNA for the CDR3: TGTGCTAGTGGTTTGGGGGGGACAGAAGAGACCCAGTACTTC. As protein: CASGLGGTEETQYF. The V call is TRBV12-5, the J call TRBJ2-5; 7 bases are shared with TRBD1. This CDR3 region has 14 residues. Germline assignment: CDR1 LGHNT and CDR2 FRNRAP. V dropped 1 base and J dropped 3; count of bases not matched to a gene: 2.

The chain has TRBV12-5 and TRBJ2-2; a possible D gene is TRBD1 (6 bases). V lost 3 bases and J 1 base, leaving 15 bases between the germline ends. This CDR3 contains 17 residues. Germline V gene data show CDR1 as LGHNT and CDR2 as FRNRAP. CDR3 region: CASGFLGRGENTGELFF. Written as DNA, the CDR3 is TGTGCTAGTGGTTTCCTTGGCAGGGGCGAGAACACCGGGGAGCTGTTTTTT.

The V call is TRBV3-1 (or the pseudogene TRBV3-2), the J call TRBJ2-7; 8 nucleotides match TRBD2. With 0 bases clipped from V and 3 bases from J, the junction kept 7 bases outside the gene matches. Germline CDR1 is LGHDT and CDR2 is YNNKEL (reference sequence). This CDR3 has 16 amino acids. CDR3 nucleotide sequence: TGTGCCAGCAGCCAAGATCAGGGACTAGGTATCTACGAGCAGTACTTC. Its translation: CASSQDQGLGIYEQYF.

V usage is TRBV7-2 and J usage is TRBJ1-5; 9 nucleotides agree with TRBD1. CDR1 is SGHTA, CDR2 FQGNSA, per germline. The CDR3 totals 17 residues. After removal of 5 bases from V and 7 bases from J, the junction contained 15 bases not matched to a gene. Here the CDR3 reads CASSPQIGQGIVQPQHF. For the CDR3, the DNA is TGTGCCAGCAGCCCTCAGATCGGACAGGGGATCGTGCAGCCCCAGCATTTT.